The rows below give T cell receptor beta chains drawn from one sample of a study of T cell responses to AZD1222 COVID-19 vaccine. Profiling relied on immunoSEQ multiplex PCR, and the TCRdb table lists in-frame clones only, not all of them. The sample lists nearly 55,000 clones; roughly nine tenths were seen once. The sequences come from peripheral blood, collected 28 days after the second AZD1222 dose. Receptors were obtained from an adult who received the AZD1222 COVID-19 vaccine. Each CDR3 is given with its conserved first and last residue. Each record gives: J gene, CDR3 length, D gene, V gene, clone size, CDR3 protein, CDR3 DNA. The D gene is left open where the match is weak. Clone size appears in some rows only: once, few, many, or a class for an expanded clone.

>TRBJ2-2|15|.|TRBV5-6|.
CASSLGGYETGELFF
TGTGCCAGCAGCTTGGGGGGCTACGAGACCGGGGAGCTGTTTTTT
>TRBJ2-7|14|TRBD2|TRBV30|.
CAWTLAGGSYEQYF
TGTGCCTGGACCCTAGCGGGAGGGTCCTACGAGCAGTACTTC
>TRBJ1-1|16|.|TRBV4-1|.
CASSPVGSLPNTEAFF
TGCGCCAGCAGCCCGGTCGGCAGCCTCCCGAACACTGAAGCTTTCTTT
>TRBJ1-5|13|.|TRBV30|.
CAWSPGPRGPQHF
TGTGCCTGGAGTCCAGGACCGCGGGGCCCCCAGCATTTT
>TRBJ2-1|15|TRBD2|TRBV11-3|once
CASSLTSGTYNEQFF
TGTGCCAGCAGCCTGACTAGCGGGACCTACAATGAGCAGTTCTTC
>TRBJ2-7|13|.|TRBV27|.
CASKRGRHYEQYF
TGTGCCAGCAAGCGAGGCAGACACTACGAGCAGTACTTC
>TRBJ1-1|12|.|TRBV2|.
CASSAVRQEAFF
TGTGCCAGCAGTGCGGTCCGCCAGGAAGCTTTCTTT
>TRBJ2-7|14|TRBD2|TRBV6-5|.
CASTTEAGPYEQYF
TGTGCCAGCACTACGGAAGCGGGGCCCTACGAGCAGTACTTC
>TRBJ1-4|12|.|TRBV19|once
CASSFRGEKLFF
TGTGCCAGTAGTTTTAGGGGTGAAAAACTGTTTTTT
>TRBJ1-1|14|.|TRBV19|.
CASSPGTSNTEAFF
TGTGCCAGTAGCCCCGGGACATCGAACACTGAAGCTTTCTTT
>TRBJ1-1|11|.|TRBV30|.
CAWRVNTEAFF
TGTGCCTGGAGGGTCAACACTGAAGCTTTCTTT
>TRBJ2-7|17|TRBD2|TRBV9|.
CASSVEAGLAGNYEQYF
TGTGCCAGCAGCGTAGAAGCAGGACTAGCGGGTAACTACGAGCAGTACTTC
>TRBJ2-2|15|TRBD2|TRBV9|.
CASSGSGRGIGELFF
TGTGCCAGCAGCGGTAGCGGGAGGGGTATCGGGGAGCTGTTTTTT
>TRBJ2-7|15|.|TRBV11-1|.
CASSLTGVIVGEQYF
TGTGCCAGCAGCTTGACGGGCGTTATTGTTGGCGAGCAGTACTTC
>TRBJ1-1|14|.|TRBV28|.
CASSRRSRNTEAFF
TGTGCCAGCAGTCGACGGAGTCGGAACACTGAAGCTTTCTTT
>TRBJ2-7|13|TRBD1|TRBV10-3|.
CAIRTGQADEQYF
TGTGCCATCAGGACTGGACAGGCAGACGAGCAGTACTTC
>TRBJ2-1|14|TRBD1|TRBV29-1|once
CSGGSGGLLYEQFF
TGCAGCGGGGGTTCAGGGGGCCTTTTGTATGAGCAGTTCTTC
>TRBJ2-2|16|.|TRBV7-2|once
CASSLVGLANTGELFF
TGTGCCAGCAGCTTAGTAGGCCTAGCGAACACCGGGGAGCTGTTTTTT
>TRBJ1-1|17|TRBD1|TRBV15|once
CATSRNYIGTGQDEAFF
TGTGCCACCAGCAGAAATTATATCGGGACAGGGCAGGATGAAGCTTTCTTT
>TRBJ2-7|14|TRBD1|TRBV7-9|.
CASSFWDSSYEQYF
TGTGCCAGCAGCTTTTGGGACAGCTCCTACGAGCAGTACTTC